A selection of T cell receptor beta chains follows, all from one sample in a study of blood T cell repertoires in COVID-19. Some clones are missing from TCRdb's copy, which holds only in-frame ones; the method was immunoSEQ multiplex PCR. This table holds roughly 350,000 clones, 85% found once. Sequencing was carried out using peripheral blood. The receptors come from a woman younger than 35 with acute or convalescent COVID-19. Both conserved end residues are part of each CDR3. D genes are given only for firm matches. Expanded clones are given a class, and other clones once, few, many or no size at all.

NA,TRBJ2-7,TRBV6-5,NA,CASRINLAGLYEQYF,TGTGCCAGCAGGATTAATTTGGCAGGGCTCTACGAGCAGTACTTC
TRBD2,TRBJ2-7,TRBV7-2,NA,CASTGWGGTGEQYF,TGTGCCAGCACAGGATGGGGGGGAACGGGCGAGCAGTACTTC
TRBD1,TRBJ2-5,TRBV6-5,NA,CASSQGAGETQYF,TGTGCCAGCAGTCAGGGGGCGGGAGAGACCCAGTACTTC
NA,TRBJ1-5,TRBV12-1,NA,CASSPPRGQPQHF,TGTGCCAGCAGCCCCCCGCGGGGTCAGCCCCAGCATTTT
NA,TRBJ1-1,TRBV2,NA,CASELGVTVNTEAFF,TGTGCCAGCGAATTAGGGGTAACGGTGAACACTGAAGCTTTCTTT
NA,TRBJ2-7,TRBV5-1,NA,CASSGGFEQYF,TGCGCCAGCAGCGGGGGGTTCGAGCAGTACTTC
NA,TRBJ1-5,TRBV12-3/TRBV12-4,NA,CASSLGRFQPQHF,TGTGCCAGCAGTTTAGGGCGGTTTCAGCCCCAGCATTTT
NA,TRBJ1-5,TRBV12-3/TRBV12-4,NA,CASSSYSNQPQHF,TGTGCCAGCAGTTCCTATAGCAATCAGCCCCAGCATTTT
TRBD1,TRBJ2-1,TRBV19,NA,CASSMGMGQPFF,TGTGCCAGTAGTATGGGAATGGGACAGCCGTTCTTC
NA,TRBJ1-2,TRBV6-5,NA,CASSYSGSYGYTF,TGTGCCAGCAGTTACTCCGGGAGCTATGGCTACACCTTC
NA,TRBJ2-3,TRBV11-2,few,CASSLGWRGTDTQYF,TGTGCCAGCAGCTTAGGTTGGAGGGGAACAGATACGCAGTATTTT
NA,TRBJ2-5,TRBV21-1,few,CASQRVAGTKQETQYF,TGTGCCAGCCAACGGGTAGCGGGGACTAAACAAGAGACCCAGTACTTC
NA,TRBJ1-5,TRBV28,NA,CASSLRLRAQPQHF,TGTGCCAGCAGTTTACGGTTGAGAGCTCAGCCCCAGCATTTT
TRBD1,TRBJ1-4,TRBV7-8,NA,CASSLETSPGQSFNEKLFF,TGTGCCAGCAGCTTAGAGACATCGCCGGGACAGAGCTTTAATGAAAAACTGTTTTTT
TRBD1,TRBJ2-5,TRBV10-1,NA,CASSDPRDSYQETQYF,TGCGCCAGCAGTGATCCCCGGGACAGCTACCAAGAGACCCAGTACTTC
NA,TRBJ2-2,TRBV5-5,NA,CASSFSGTGELFF,TGTGCCAGCAGCTTTTCCGGCACCGGGGAGCTGTTTTTT
NA,TRBJ2-1,TRBV7-9,NA,CASSSLEFHEQFF,TGTGCCAGCAGCTCACTAGAATTTCATGAGCAGTTCTTC
NA,TRBJ1-4,TRBV5-1,NA,CASSWNQGGTNEKLFF,TGCGCCAGCAGCTGGAATCAGGGAGGAACTAATGAAAAACTGTTTTTT
TRBD1,TRBJ1-1,TRBV5-1,NA,CASSLGGQGNTEAFF,TGCGCCAGCAGCTTGGGGGGACAGGGAAACACTGAAGCTTTCTTT
TRBD2,TRBJ2-1,TRBV11-3,once,CASSPRTSSNEQFF,TGTGCCAGCAGCCCTCGGACTAGTTCTAATGAGCAGTTCTTC
TRBD1,TRBJ1-5,TRBV2,NA,CASSGTGGFQPQHF,TGTGCCAGCAGCGGGACAGGGGGCTTTCAGCCCCAGCATTTT
NA,TRBJ2-7,TRBV11-2,NA,CASSSFARWQGKYEQYF,TGTGCCAGCAGCTCCTTCGCTAGGTGGCAGGGGAAATACGAGCAGTACTTC
TRBD1,TRBJ1-1,TRBV25-1,once,CASSEPGQGVAEAFF,TGTGCCAGCAGTGAACCGGGACAGGGAGTCGCTGAAGCTTTCTTT
NA,TRBJ2-1,TRBV27,NA,CASSITGEREFF,TGTGCCAGCAGTATAACAGGGGAGCGGGAGTTCTTC
TRBD1,TRBJ1-2,TRBV7-3,NA,CASSPDRDYGYTF,TGTGCCAGCAGCCCCGACAGGGACTATGGCTACACCTTC
TRBD2,TRBJ2-5,TRBV25-1,NA,CASSNIGGGETQYF,TGTGCCAGCAGTAACATTGGGGGGGGAGAGACCCAGTACTTC
NA,TRBJ1-1,TRBV2,NA,CASSRTTDTEAFF,TGTGCCAGCAGTAGGACTACGGACACTGAAGCTTTCTTT
NA,TRBJ1-6,TRBV2,NA,CASSAGTNLSSYNSPLHF,TGTGCCAGCAGCGCCGGGACAAACCTAAGCTCCTATAATTCACCCCTCCACTTT
NA,TRBJ2-4,TRBV11-2,NA,CASSLGTIGKNIQYF,TGTGCCAGCAGCTTAGGGACAATTGGCAAAAACATTCAGTACTTC
NA,TRBJ2-2,TRBV4-1,NA,CASSQEQRNTGELFF,TGCGCCAGCAGCCAAGAACAGAGAAACACCGGGGAGCTGTTTTTT
NA,TRBJ1-6,TRBV11-2,once,CASSPTGYGINSPLHF,TGTGCCAGCAGCCCTACAGGGTATGGAATTAATTCACCCCTCCACTTT
TRBD1,TRBJ1-4,TRBV6-1,NA,CASSEARDSNEKLFF,TGTGCCAGCAGTGAAGCCCGGGACAGTAATGAAAAACTGTTTTTT
TRBD1,TRBJ1-4,TRBV4-1,NA,CASSPPLGGGGGLFF,TGCGCCAGCAGCCCCCCGTTAGGGGGCGGAGGCGGACTGTTTTTT
TRBD2,TRBJ2-5,TRBV6-1,NA,CASSDGGLAGVETQYF,TGTGCCAGCAGTGACGGCGGACTAGCGGGAGTGGAGACCCAGTACTTC
NA,TRBJ1-2,TRBV19,NA,CASSLGRGADYGYTF,TGTGCCAGTAGCCTCGGGCGGGGGGCAGACTATGGCTACACCTTC
TRBD1,TRBJ2-1,TRBV30,NA,CAWTKRGQGGGSYNEQFF,TGTGCCTGGACCAAAAGAGGACAGGGTGGAGGCTCCTACAATGAGCAGTTCTTC
NA,TRBJ2-5,TRBV24-1,NA,CATSDGTVQETQYF,TGTGCCACCAGTGATGGTACGGTTCAAGAGACCCAGTACTTC
TRBD1,TRBJ1-1,TRBV2,once,CASSGTGGTEAFF,TGTGCCAGCTCCGGGACAGGGGGCACTGAAGCTTTCTTT
TRBD1,TRBJ2-7,TRBV6-1,NA,CASSEVTGAYEQYF,TGTGCCAGCAGTGAAGTGACAGGGGCCTACGAGCAGTACTTC
TRBD2,TRBJ2-1,TRBV5-1,NA,CASSGGRAGENEQFF,TGCGCCAGCAGCGGGGGAAGGGCGGGGGAAAATGAGCAGTTCTTC
TRBD2,TRBJ2-5,TRBV2,NA,CASSEGSGVQETQYF,TGTGCCAGCAGTGAGGGAAGCGGGGTCCAAGAGACCCAGTACTTC
NA,TRBJ2-6,TRBV19,once,CASTTVASGANVLTF,TGTGCCAGTACCACGGTTGCCTCTGGGGCCAACGTCCTGACTTTC
NA,TRBJ1-1,TRBV6-6,NA,CASSYPTGGANTEAFF,TGTGCCAGCAGTTACCCAACGGGGGGGGCCAACACTGAAGCTTTCTTT
TRBD1,TRBJ1-4,TRBV5-4,NA,CASSRETGGGEKLFF,TGTGCCAGCAGCCGAGAGACAGGGGGCGGTGAAAAACTGTTTTTT
NA,TRBJ1-2,TRBV30,NA,CAWSSRAFYGYTF,TGTGCCTGGAGTTCCAGGGCTTTTTATGGCTACACCTTC
NA,TRBJ1-1,TRBV7-2,NA,CASSLSPTGVWGTEAFF,TGTGCCAGCAGCTTAAGTCCTACGGGGGTGTGGGGCACTGAAGCTTTCTTT
TRBD2,TRBJ2-7,TRBV11-2,NA,CASSGGAYEQYF,TGTGCCAGCAGCGGGGGGGCCTACGAGCAGTACTTC
NA,TRBJ2-2,TRBV12-3/TRBV12-4,NA,CASSFYTGELFF,TGTGCCAGCAGTTTCTACACCGGGGAGCTGTTTTTT
TRBD2,TRBJ2-1,TRBV2,NA,CASSRWAPFSGTSPSGSYNEQFF,TGTGCCAGCAGCCGTTGGGCCCCTTTTTCCGGGACTAGTCCCTCAGGGTCCTACAATGAGCAGTTCTTC
NA,TRBJ2-3,TRBV7-3,NA,CASSSEAYTDTQYF,TGTGCCAGCAGCTCAGAGGCTTACACAGATACGCAGTATTTT
NA,TRBJ1-6,TRBV7-2,NA,CASSSGRTTNYNSPLHF,TGTGCCAGCAGCTCCGGACGGACGACTAATTATAATTCACCCCTCCACTTT
NA,TRBJ2-3,TRBV5-1,NA,CASSSSGTDTQYF,TGCGCCAGCAGCTCCTCGGGCACAGATACGCAGTATTTT
NA,TRBJ2-5,TRBV12-5,once,CASGLSREAETQYF,TGTGCTAGTGGTTTGTCCAGGGAGGCAGAGACCCAGTACTTC
NA,TRBJ1-2,TRBV3-1/TRBV3-2,NA,CASSQGGRNYGYTF,TGTGCCAGCAGCCAAGGTGGCAGGAACTATGGCTACACCTTC
TRBD1,TRBJ1-2,TRBV4-1,NA,CASSHLTGRGGYTF,TGCGCCAGCAGCCACCTGACAGGGCGGGGTGGCTACACCTTC
TRBD2,TRBJ2-7,TRBV7-9,NA,CASSRTSGNHEQYF,TGTGCCAGCAGCCGGACTAGCGGGAACCACGAGCAGTACTTC
NA,TRBJ1-1,TRBV7-2,once,CASSIRGNTEAFF,TGTGCCAGCAGCATCAGGGGTAACACTGAAGCTTTCTTT